This T cell receptor (beta chain) was identified during a study of T cell responses to AZD1222 COVID-19 vaccine. Findings and caveats of the study: Most donors were white British and more were female, and clonal diversity was possibly underestimated. The study identified only a handful of AZD1222 recipients as seropositive at baseline.

Worth noting for this clone: As yet, its antigen is unknown.

TCRdb's copy holds only in-frame clones and misses some; the assay was immunoSEQ multiplex PCR. Here the sample spans around 90,000 clones, around 85% being singletons. This CDR3 has 15 amino acids. CDR1 is SGHTA, CDR2 FQGNSA, per germline. V lost 0 bases and J lost 5, with 8 bases in between. Sequenced here: peripheral blood, sampled on day 0 of AZD1222 vaccination. The clonotype originates from an adult in good health. The chain recombines TRBV7-2 with TRBJ1-6; D might be TRBD1 (5 bases). CDR3: CASSLARVNNSPLHF. CDR3 nucleotide sequence: TGTGCCAGCAGCTTAGCCAGGGTGAATAATTCACCCCTCCACTTT.